One T cell receptor beta chain is described in this entry. What antigen it recognizes has not been identified. No much larger clonotype is one base removed from it; base qualities were not supplied. Library preparation employed the immunoSEQ multiplex PCR assay. A mixture of 60 forward primers for TCR Vbeta segments and 13 reverse primers for TCR Jbeta segments was used in the multiplex PCR. The CDR3 region of rearranged TCR beta genes was amplified from genomic DNA with a multiplex PCR assay. The amplified TCR beta libraries were sequenced on the Illumina HiSeq System as 87-base-pair reads. The original methods were these. In a later analysis, tens of millions of unique TCR beta chains were counted across the approximately 620 repertoires, and about 9.9 million of these chains were shared by at least two donors. To remove PCR and sequencing errors, raw reads were error-corrected and collapsed into unique sequences using a nearest-neighbor algorithm that merged closely related sequences. V, D and J gene segments were assigned by aligning CDR3 sequences to IMGT reference sequences. Each retained sequence needed at least a six-nucleotide match to both a V gene segment and a J gene segment. A rearrangement counted as productive if the CDR3 had no stop codons and remained in frame with V and J, and every other rearrangement counted as non-productive. CDR3 was defined by IMGT convention, running from the second conserved V-encoded cysteine to the conserved J-encoded phenylalanine. In an earlier analysis of around 640 of the donors, sequences lacking an unambiguous match to a single V gene segment were excluded. An earlier analysis of 500 to 700 of the donors classified V segments as functional when productive rearrangements were above 56.7% and as segregating when the standard deviation between donors was above 5%. A statistical classification framework was built for diagnosing cytomegalovirus status from the catalog of TCR beta chain sequences. A later analysis assigned V and J genes by comparing TCR nucleotide sequences with IMGT/GENE-DB human TR gene sequences. In a later analysis, CDR3 sequences and most-parsimonious VDJ recombination scenarios were assigned using the TCRdist pipeline. A later analysis defined each TCR beta chain by its CDR3 amino acid sequence plus V-gene family, and excluded reads lacking a unique V-gene family. In a later analysis, 550 to 650 highly shared, low-generation-probability nucleotide sequences were removed to address suspected cross-contamination and a sequencing artifact. For each public chain, a later analysis derived a clonal expansion index from normalized ranks of inferred template counts within each repertoire. A later analysis computed generation probabilities with a VDJ recombination model fitted to out-of-frame rearrangements, and checked the results against IGoR. In a later analysis, hypergeometric tests were used to score TCR-TCR, TCR-HLA and TCR-CMV co-occurrence, with a repertoire-size bias correction applied to TCR pairs. False discovery rates were estimated in a later analysis by permuting HLA or CMV assignments 20 times. In a later analysis, co-occurring TCRs were grouped using DBSCAN, and TCRdist sequence similarity was added for clustering within HLA-allele-positive subsets. Repertoires with fewer than 30,000 or more than 120,000 public chains, plus five repertoires with anomalous nucleotide sharing, were excluded from co-occurrence clustering. The table comes from immuneACCESS by way of TCRdb, which keeps in-frame sequences with V and J called. Part of the clones is missing from these tables; in studies checked, under half for an unresolved V gene and the rest for unknown reasons. That table supplies the V and J calls and clone size; D and trimming were determined from the DNA. This sample holds about 65,000 clones; less than 65% were observed only once. Of the sample, 2.8% falls within the top ten clones.

This sample was included in a study of cytomegalovirus exposure and HLA in healthy donors (dated by TCRdb to between 2016 and 2019). About the full investigation: An earlier analysis of several hundred of the donors reported over 250 Gb of sequence data and about 120 million unique TCR beta sequences obtained from 150 million to 200 million T cells. On average, 235,054 unique TCR beta nucleotide sequences were sequenced per donor among roughly 430 genotyped donors of the cohort, with roughly 19% of those sequences being non-productive. An early release covering roughly 640 HLA-typed donors comprised about 320 gigabases of sequencing data and around 80 million unique TCR sequences. Rather than drawing on any new phenotypic data, the later analysis identified candidate immune exposures from TCR beta sequences and the way those sequences occurred across donors. Typing coverage differed by locus: A, B, C, DRB1 and DQB1 were typed in roughly 629-630 donors, DQA1 in roughly 500, DPA1 in 606, and DPB1 in just under 480. All discovery cohort repertoires had been generated on a single sequencing platform. A separate validation cohort of over 95 different subjects was used in addition to the approximately 670-subject first cohort. Donor age, sex, ethnicity and CMV serostatus were compiled alongside the repertoire data. The study aimed to test whether cataloging public T cell receptors could reveal signatures of past pathogen exposure. Class I and class II HLA loci were covered by the typing at four-digit resolution. Five DR-DQ haplotypes were treated as single units for association and clustering because of strong linkage in the cohort. A later analysis re-examined previously published TCR beta repertoires from around 670 donors and added high-resolution HLA genotyping to investigate patterns of TCR occurrence. Of the roughly 400 genotyped donors, approximately 83% fell in the genetic ancestry cluster associated with self-reported Caucasian donors. To predict cytomegalovirus infection status, the study combined high-throughput TCR immunosequencing, statistical association of individual TCRs with disease status, and machine learning. A later genetic analysis took genome-wide SNP genotypes for about three fifths of the 666 donors and used that subset as a discovery cohort. The study profiled the T cell repertoires of more than 500 subjects by immunosequencing and related them to cytomegalovirus serostatus. In an earlier analysis of 550 to 700 of the donors, high-throughput TCR beta sequencing was used to judge whether each TCR beta V gene segment behaved as functional or pseudogenic. Results the study describes overall, beyond this receptor: An earlier analysis of roughly 570 of the donors showed that most TCR beta V segments appeared in productive rearrangements either about 90% or about 30% of the time, which broadly matched IMGT annotations. Some IMGT-functional V segments, including TRBV6-2 and TRBV6-3, could not be distinguished by the 87-base-pair reads and were therefore excluded. Assigning TCR associations to individual alleles was difficult when HLA alleles, especially DR and DQ, strongly co-occurred. A further reported finding was that TCR beta sequences accurately predicted the HLA-A and HLA-B alleles for most subjects in the first cohort. In a later analysis, the rate of TCR association differed among HLA loci, with DRB1 alleles having the most associated TCRs and HLA-C alleles having the fewest. A later genetic analysis associated a missense DCLRE1C variant with V-gene and J-gene trimming of TCR beta chains, and an independent cohort replicated the association. While some public TCRs were present in many individuals, most TCR sequences turned up only very rarely across donors. Because counts were too low, roughly 17 rarely observed V segments, including chromosome 9 orphons, were left out of the earlier analysis of approximately 500 of the donors. Only TCR beta chains were sequenced in this cohort, and the absence of alpha or paired-chain data limited detectable features. A group of highly shared sequence variants was considered likely to be a technical artifact of the sequencing pipeline. Sequencing depth was assumed to be roughly uniform across donors in the presence/absence analyses, though that assumption may not hold. For the cohort, immune exposure information was limited to CMV serostatus. A later analysis found that most CMV-associated TCR beta chains appeared HLA-restricted, with HLA associations seemingly driven largely by CMV exposure. Correlated functional status among segregating V segments might reflect linkage disequilibrium, but an unknown experimental factor could not be ruled out. Three of the identified cytomegalovirus-associated TCR beta chains were confirmed in vitro to be specific for cytomegalovirus antigens. In a later analysis, several top co-occurrence clusters were reported to appear linked to parvovirus B19, influenza, CMV and Epstein-Barr virus. Specific HLA alleles were associated with over 15,000 TCR beta sequences at a false discovery rate of 0.05 in a later analysis. According to the authors, the approach could potentially be generalized to other disease states and immunological phenotypes. A total of 150 to 200 TCR beta chains were listed by the study as associated with cytomegalovirus. In a later analysis, HLA-associated TCR beta chains were found to be more clonally expanded and to have lower generation probabilities than equally common non-associated chains. A later genetic analysis reported fewer N-insertions in productive TCRs among donors in an Asian-associated ancestry cluster than the roughly 720-donor mean. Because some donors lacked HLA typing at each locus, the association tests relied only on the typed subset. In both the original and validation cohorts, the classifier was reported to diagnose cytomegalovirus status with high specificity and sensitivity.

The CDR1 and CDR2 encoded by the germline V gene are SGHAT and FQNNGV. The CDR3 contains 11 residues, cysteine and phenylalanine counted. Solely the CDR3 DNA is kept, with 33 bases framed from the first base. V is clipped by 5 bases and J by 4 bases, and the sequence between their germline boundaries is 3 bases long. In total, 666 healthy bone marrow donors made up the cohort. Cohort members were all nominally healthy when sampled, although unrecorded immune exposures were likely present. The donor tested CMV seronegative, placing the donor among the 300 to 400 seronegative members of the cohort. Every donor gave a peripheral blood sample, and the peripheral blood mononuclear cells from that sample were used for TCR beta sequencing. Genomic DNA was extracted from the blood cell samples with the Qiagen DNeasy Blood Extraction Kit.

Sequencing input: PBMCs. The receptor was isolated from a man in his thirties or forties in good health and CMV-seronegative. The chain employs TRBV11-2 and TRBJ2-1; no D gene can be assigned with confidence. The nucleotide sequence is TGTGCCAGCAGCGCGTACAATGAGCAGTTCTTC. It encodes CASSAYNEQFF. The full variable domain, completed from the reference TRBV11-2 and TRBJ2-1 proteins outside the CDR3, reads EAGVAQSPRYKIIEKRQSVAFWCNPISGHATLYWYQQILGQGPKLLIQFQNNGVVDDSQLPKDRFSAERLKGVDSTLKIQPAKLEDSAVYLCASSAYNEQFFGPGTRLTVL.